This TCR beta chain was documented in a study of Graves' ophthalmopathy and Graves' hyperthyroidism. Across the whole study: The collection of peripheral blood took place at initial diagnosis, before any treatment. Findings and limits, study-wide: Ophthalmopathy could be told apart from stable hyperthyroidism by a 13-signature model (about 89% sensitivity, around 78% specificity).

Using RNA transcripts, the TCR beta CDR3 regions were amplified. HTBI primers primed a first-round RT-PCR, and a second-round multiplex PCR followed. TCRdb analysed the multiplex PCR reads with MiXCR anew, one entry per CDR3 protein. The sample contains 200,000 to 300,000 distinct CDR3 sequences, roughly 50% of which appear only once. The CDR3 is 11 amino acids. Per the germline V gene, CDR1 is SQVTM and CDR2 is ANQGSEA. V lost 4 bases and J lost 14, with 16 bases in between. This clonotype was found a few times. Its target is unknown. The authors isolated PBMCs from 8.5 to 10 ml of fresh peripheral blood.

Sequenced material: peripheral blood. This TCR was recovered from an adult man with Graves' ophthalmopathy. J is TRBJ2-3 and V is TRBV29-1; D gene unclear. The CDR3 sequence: CSVGVGVVRYF. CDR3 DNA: TGCAGCGTTGGCGTGGGTGTAGTACGGTATTTT.